This T cell receptor (beta chain) is drawn from a study of T-cell memory formation after mild COVID-19. General study points: The main location of contracting CD4+ clones was CM and EM, and that of contracting CD8+ clones was EMRA. Cross-reactive memory seemingly joined, as some responding clones were found in pre-infection memory. Day 15 to 85 contracting clones showed balanced CD4/CD8; later expanders leaned CD4+.

TCRdb re-derived calls from the 5' RACE reads in MiXCR, one entry per CDR3 protein. The profile shows roughly 240,000 distinct CDR3 sequences, approximately 15% of them singletons. This clonotype was found many times. Antigen specificity is unknown. The germline V and J ends were trimmed by 0 bases and 2 bases, with 10 bases remaining between them. CDR1 and CDR2 (germline): LGHNA, YSLEER. The CDR3 consists of 15 residues. The V and J genes are TRBV4-3 and TRBJ1-1, with D perhaps TRBD1 (5 bases). Sequencing was done on a sample of PBMCs or a T cell subset sorted from them (not recorded which). This clonotype originated in an adult woman who had mild COVID-19 (a few samples of this study predate the infection). Cell type and time point are not known. The CDR3 reads CASSQEGLINTEAFF. The CDR3 coding sequence is TGCGCCAGCAGCCAAGAGGGACTGATCAACACTGAAGCTTTCTTT.